This entry concerns a single T cell receptor (beta chain). This record belongs to a study of shared clonotypes between healthy human individuals. Trimming left V 5 bases short and J 9 bases short, with 13 bases between. The germline V gene has CDR1 MDHEN and CDR2 SYDVKM. The CDR3 spans 12 residues. The data were produced by immunoSEQ multiplex PCR, yet TCRdb's version contains in-frame clones alone and is incomplete. Counted here are about 380,000 clones, about 97% occurring once; the ten biggest clones make up approximately 0.3%. CD8 memory was a combination of CD45RO+ cells and CCR7-negative CD45RA+ TemRA cells.

This chain uses TRBV28 with TRBJ1-2, with a weak D call TRBD1 (6 bases). Sequencing was performed on memory CD8+ T cells sorted from blood. Subset given: CD45RO+ cells pooled with CCR7-negative TemRA cells. This TCR was sampled from a man aged 25-40 years in good health. This CDR3 is CASSTQGLRYTF. The CDR3 bases are TGTGCCAGCAGTACACAGGGACTACGCTACACCTTC.